This T cell receptor beta chain originates from a study of cytomegalovirus exposure and HLA in healthy donors. V dropped 1 base and J dropped 8; count of bases not matched to a gene: 5. This CDR3 is 14 amino acids long. CDR1 is SQVTM and CDR2 is ANQGSEA in the germline V gene. This clone occurred once. With 60 Vbeta and 13 Jbeta primers, the PCR was carried out. Per the study methods: The count from a later analysis was some 83 million unique TCR beta chains, some 12 million of them shared. The repertoire was sequenced with immunoSEQ multiplex PCR; TCRdb's copy has only in-frame clones and lacks some. The V and J calls and clone size come from that table; D and trimming were worked out from the DNA. In the table there are some 130,000 clones, approximately 75% of which are singletons.

The TCR was taken from a man aged 50-60 years in good health and CMV-seropositive. Specimen: PBMCs. The chain recombines TRBV29-1 with TRBJ2-1; TRBD2 agrees at 10 bases. CDR3 protein: CSVEGGLAGDEQFF. DNA for the CDR3: TGCAGCGTTGAAGGGGGGCTAGCGGGAGATGAGCAGTTCTTC.